This is a list of T cell receptor beta chains from one sample in a study of early T cells in non-severe SARS-CoV-2 infection. One entry per CDR3 protein, called by TCRdb with MiXCR from the 5' RACE reads. This repertoire shows over 85,000 distinct CDR3 sequences, about 12% found once; its top ten account for about 5.7%. The sample was whole blood. The source of these receptors is an adult who was a healthcare worker with PCR-confirmed SARS-CoV-2 infection or an uninfected control (not recorded which). CDR3s include the opening cysteine and the closing phenylalanine or tryptophan. A D gene is named only where the DNA matches it firmly. Clone size is not always given. Where it is, it says once, few, many or a class for expanded clones.

size: few; V: TRBV6-2/TRBV6-3; D: NA; J: TRBJ2-2; DNA: TGTGCCAGCAGCCCCGCGCCGAACACCGGGGAGCTGTTTTTT; CDR3: CASSPAPNTGELFF
size: NA; V: TRBV11-2; D: NA; J: TRBJ1-1; DNA: TGTGCCAGCAGCTTAGATCCGGGATTTAAGGACACTGAAGCTTTCTTT; CDR3: CASSLDPGFKDTEAFF
size: once; V: TRBV12-3/TRBV12-4; D: NA; J: TRBJ2-7; DNA: TGTGCCAGCAGTTTTCGAAGGGTCAGGGGCGAGCAGTACTTC; CDR3: CASSFRRVRGEQYF
size: many; V: TRBV28; D: TRBD1; J: TRBJ1-2; DNA: TGTGCCAGCAGTCAACCGACAGGGGGGTATGGCTACACCTTC; CDR3: CASSQPTGGYGYTF
size: NA; V: TRBV28; D: NA; J: TRBJ2-1; DNA: TGTGCCACCATGCGAGGGGGCGGGGCGAGCGAGCAGTTCTTC; CDR3: CATMRGGGASEQFF
size: many; V: TRBV13; D: TRBD1; J: TRBJ2-6; DNA: TGTGCCAGCAGCTTTACCGGGACAGGGGTAATTTCGGGGGCCAACGTCCTGACTTTC; CDR3: CASSFTGTGVISGANVLTF
size: NA; V: TRBV7-9; D: NA; J: TRBJ2-7; DNA: TGTGCCAGCAGCCCCGTTTGGGGTGCCGGTGACGAGCAGTACTTC; CDR3: CASSPVWGAGDEQYF
size: NA; V: TRBV7-9; D: TRBD2; J: TRBJ2-3; DNA: TGTGCCAGCAGCTTTGAGCTAGCGGCTTCCAGGGATACGCAGTATTTT; CDR3: CASSFELAASRDTQYF
size: NA; V: TRBV4-3; D: TRBD2; J: TRBJ2-7; DNA: TGCGCCAGCAGCCTCCGACTAGCGGGCTCCTACGAGCAGTACTTC; CDR3: CASSLRLAGSYEQYF
size: many; V: TRBV6-5; D: NA; J: TRBJ1-6; DNA: TGTGCCAGCAGTTACTCGGAGAACCGCTATAATTCACCCCTCCACTTT; CDR3: CASSYSENRYNSPLHF
size: few; V: TRBV19; D: NA; J: TRBJ1-5; DNA: TGTGCCAGTAGTATGGGGAAGGGGGATCAGCCCCAGCATTTT; CDR3: CASSMGKGDQPQHF
size: few; V: TRBV7-2; D: TRBD2; J: TRBJ2-3; DNA: TGTGCCAGCAGCCCAGACTGGACTAGCGGGAGGAATACGCAGTATTTT; CDR3: CASSPDWTSGRNTQYF
size: many; V: TRBV7-6; D: NA; J: TRBJ2-1; DNA: TGTGCCAGCAGCTTAGAATCCTATGGGAATGAGCAGTTCTTC; CDR3: CASSLESYGNEQFF
size: NA; V: TRBV24-1; D: NA; J: TRBJ1-1; DNA: TGTGCCACCAGTGCCGCGGGGGCGGGCACTGAAGCTTTCTTT; CDR3: CATSAAGAGTEAFF
size: many; V: TRBV7-9; D: NA; J: TRBJ1-2; DNA: TGTGCCAGCAGCTTAGCAGCCATGTATGGCTACACCTTC; CDR3: CASSLAAMYGYTF
size: once; V: TRBV6-2/TRBV6-3; D: NA; J: TRBJ2-7; DNA: TGTGCCAGCACGGACAGTGCCTACGAGCAGTACTTC; CDR3: CASTDSAYEQYF
size: NA; V: TRBV7-8; D: NA; J: TRBJ1-1; DNA: TGTGCCAGCAGCCAATATGTCAGGAGGGCCGTGGGCACTGAAGCTTTCTTT; CDR3: CASSQYVRRAVGTEAFF
size: many; V: TRBV30; D: NA; J: TRBJ2-1; DNA: TGTGCCTGGAGTGTATTCGGAAGTCTGGGTTACAATGAGCAGTTCTTC; CDR3: CAWSVFGSLGYNEQFF
size: many; V: TRBV10-2; D: TRBD1; J: TRBJ2-6; DNA: TGCGCCAGCAGTGAGCCGCCGGGACAGGGTTCCTCTGGGGCCAACGTCCTGACTTTC; CDR3: CASSEPPGQGSSGANVLTF
size: many; V: TRBV10-2; D: TRBD1; J: TRBJ2-7; DNA: TGCGCCAGCGGAGGACAGGAGGCCTCATACGAGCAGTACTTC; CDR3: CASGGQEASYEQYF
size: NA; V: TRBV20-1; D: NA; J: TRBJ1-1; DNA: TGCAGTGCACATGCGGTGGTGAACACTGAAGCTTTCTTT; CDR3: CSAHAVVNTEAFF
size: NA; V: TRBV6-4; D: TRBD2; J: TRBJ2-1; DNA: TGTGCCAGCAGTGACTCGGCGGGAGCGTATGAGCAGTTCTTC; CDR3: CASSDSAGAYEQFF
size: few; V: TRBV7-8; D: NA; J: TRBJ2-1; DNA: TGTGCCAGCAGCTCGGGAGTAGGGAATGAGCAGTTCTTC; CDR3: CASSSGVGNEQFF
size: NA; V: TRBV7-2; D: TRBD1; J: TRBJ2-7; DNA: TGTGCCAGCAGTTTCATCGCCCGGGACAGGAAGTACTTC; CDR3: CASSFIARDRKYF
size: NA; V: TRBV27; D: NA; J: TRBJ2-7; DNA: TGTGCCAGCAGCCGATGGGACGGCCCCTACGAGCAGTACTTC; CDR3: CASSRWDGPYEQYF
size: many; V: TRBV28; D: NA; J: TRBJ2-2; DNA: TGTGCCAGCAGCTCTGACCTCTTCACCGGGGAGCTGTTTTTT; CDR3: CASSSDLFTGELFF